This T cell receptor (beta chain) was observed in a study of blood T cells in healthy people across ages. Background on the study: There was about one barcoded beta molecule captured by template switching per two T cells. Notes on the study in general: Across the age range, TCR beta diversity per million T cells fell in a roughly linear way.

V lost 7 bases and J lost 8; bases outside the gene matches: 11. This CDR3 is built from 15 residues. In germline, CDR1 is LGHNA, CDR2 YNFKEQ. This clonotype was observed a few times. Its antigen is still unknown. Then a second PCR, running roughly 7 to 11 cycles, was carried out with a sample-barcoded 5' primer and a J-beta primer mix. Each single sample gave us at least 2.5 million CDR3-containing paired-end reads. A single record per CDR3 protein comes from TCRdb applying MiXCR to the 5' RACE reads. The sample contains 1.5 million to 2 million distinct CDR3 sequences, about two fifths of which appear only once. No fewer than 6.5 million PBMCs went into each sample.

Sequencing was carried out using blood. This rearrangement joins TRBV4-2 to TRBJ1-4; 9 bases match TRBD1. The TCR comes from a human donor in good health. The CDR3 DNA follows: TGTGCCAGCACCGACATGGGACAGGGAGAGGAAAAACTGTTTTTT. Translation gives CASTDMGQGEEKLFF.